These T cell receptor beta chains were read from a single sample in a study of blood T cell repertoires in COVID-19. The method was immunoSEQ multiplex PCR; TCRdb's version includes in-frame clones alone and lacks a portion of them. The table lists 55,000 to 70,000 clones, approximately 86% of them singletons, with under 5% in the top ten. Sample: peripheral blood. Source of these receptors: a man in his fifties or sixties with acute or convalescent COVID-19. Both conserved end residues are part of each CDR3. The order of the fields is J gene, V gene, D gene, CDR3 protein. D genes are given only for firm matches.

TRBJ1-1 TRBV7-3 . CASSLDTGLAAFF
TRBJ2-2 TRBV24-1 . CATSDPGAGELFF
TRBJ2-3 TRBV7-9 TRBD2 CASSQRGESTDTQYF
TRBJ2-3 TRBV9 . CASSVQGSTDTQYF
TRBJ2-1 TRBV28 . CASTQGNNNEQFF
TRBJ2-5 TRBV5-1 TRBD2 CASSSGGSGGRQETQYF
TRBJ2-3 TRBV30 TRBD2 CAWSSGGREDTQYF
TRBJ2-1 TRBV9 . CASSLGATSSYNEQFF
TRBJ1-5 TRBV6-6 . CASSYSTENQPQHF
TRBJ2-1 TRBV25-1 TRBD2 CASSVSGSWTNEQFF
TRBJ1-3 TRBV4-1 TRBD1 CASSQTRDSRNTIYF
TRBJ2-7 TRBV7-8 . CASSAGFAYEQYF
TRBJ1-5 TRBV10-3 . CAISESRGGQPQHF
TRBJ2-2 TRBV28 . CASSEINTGELFF
TRBJ2-3 TRBV7-9 . CASSPQTRDTQYF
TRBJ1-3 TRBV27 . CASSLTPEEGSGNTIYF
TRBJ2-3 TRBV21-1 . CASSRGFAGGSDTQYF
TRBJ2-7 TRBV6-5 . CASSLAGEQYF
TRBJ1-2 TRBV7-8 TRBD1 CASSPRQGRGYTF
TRBJ2-3 TRBV24-1 TRBD1 CATSDGTASTDTQYF
TRBJ1-1 TRBV9 . CASTLMGGRTEAFF
TRBJ1-4 TRBV29-1 . CSVLGLGKLFF
TRBJ1-5 TRBV3-1/TRBV3-2 TRBD1 CASSSTGGNQPQHF
TRBJ1-1 TRBV11-2 . CASSLKGGGLNTEAFF
TRBJ2-7 TRBV5-1 . CATGRDSGSYEQYF
TRBJ1-1 TRBV6-5 . CASSYSTDTEAFF
TRBJ2-5 TRBV19 TRBD2 CATIAGGGETQYF
TRBJ1-1 TRBV30 . CAWSVTTNTEAFF
TRBJ1-3 TRBV12-1 . CASSADRASGNTIYF
TRBJ1-2 TRBV12-3/TRBV12-4 . CASSGGTENGYTF
TRBJ2-2 TRBV11-1 . CPSSLQRGGAGELFF
TRBJ1-2 TRBV6-6 TRBD1 CASQGQGAGYTF
TRBJ2-1 TRBV30 TRBD2 CAWSVLAEAEQFF
TRBJ1-2 TRBV11-2 . CASSLGGGGRGYTF
TRBJ2-2 TRBV5-5 . CASAILGGTGELFF
TRBJ1-4 TRBV21-1 . CASSKAGYRGINEKLFF
TRBJ1-5 TRBV6-5 . CASSYSGEGGQPQHF
TRBJ2-7 TRBV10-2 . CASSTGTSYEQYF
TRBJ1-1 TRBV3-1/TRBV3-2 . CASSQISWNTEAFF
TRBJ2-7 TRBV19 . CASSPVLRLSYEQYF
TRBJ2-4 TRBV6-6 . CASRHEAKNIQYF
TRBJ1-3 TRBV28 . CASSEPHGNTIYF
TRBJ1-5 TRBV2 . CASSEEGGGNQPQHF
TRBJ2-7 TRBV10-3 TRBD1 CAISNRDRGNEQYF
TRBJ2-7 TRBV6-5 TRBD1 CASSPGQGGYEQYF
TRBJ2-3 TRBV28 . CASRPGRVTDTQYF
TRBJ1-5 TRBV18 . CASSLQGQPQHF
TRBJ2-2 TRBV5-4 . CASSFAVNTGELFF
TRBJ2-1 TRBV6-5 . CASSYGPSTYNEQFF
TRBJ2-5 TRBV6-5 . CASSRTQGFQETQYF